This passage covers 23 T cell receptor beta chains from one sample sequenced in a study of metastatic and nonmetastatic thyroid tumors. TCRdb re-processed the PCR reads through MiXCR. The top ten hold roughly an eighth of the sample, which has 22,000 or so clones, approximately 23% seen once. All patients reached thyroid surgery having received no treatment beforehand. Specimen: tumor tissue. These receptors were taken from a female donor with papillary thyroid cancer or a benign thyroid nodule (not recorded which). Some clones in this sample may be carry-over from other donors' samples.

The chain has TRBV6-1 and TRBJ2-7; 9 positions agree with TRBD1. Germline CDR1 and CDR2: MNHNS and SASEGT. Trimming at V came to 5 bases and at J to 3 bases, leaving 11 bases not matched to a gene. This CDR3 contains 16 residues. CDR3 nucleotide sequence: TGTGCCAGCAGTATAGGGCGGAGGACAGGGGTCTACGAGCAGTACTTC. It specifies CASSIGRRTGVYEQYF.

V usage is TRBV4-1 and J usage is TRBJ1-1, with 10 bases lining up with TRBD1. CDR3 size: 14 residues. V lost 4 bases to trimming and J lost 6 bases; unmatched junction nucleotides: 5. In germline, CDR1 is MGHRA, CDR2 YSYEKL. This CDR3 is CASSRDRGVSEAFF. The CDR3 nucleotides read TGCGCCAGCAGCCGGGACAGGGGCGTCTCTGAAGCTTTCTTT.

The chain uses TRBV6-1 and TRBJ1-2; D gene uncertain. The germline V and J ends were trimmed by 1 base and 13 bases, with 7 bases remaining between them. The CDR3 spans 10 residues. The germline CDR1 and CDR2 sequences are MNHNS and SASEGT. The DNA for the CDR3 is TGTGCCAGCAGTGAAGAGTGGCGCACCTTC. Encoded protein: CASSEEWRTF.

The CDR3 nucleotides are TGCGCCAGCAGCCATGCCAGCGGGGGTACCTACGAGCAGTACTTC. As protein: CASSHASGGTYEQYF. The V call is TRBV4-1, the J call TRBJ2-7; 8 bases are a match to TRBD2. CDR1 is MGHRA and CDR2 is YSYEKL in the germline V gene. With 3 bases clipped from V and 2 bases from J, the junction kept 6 bases outside the gene matches. This CDR3 has 15 amino acids.

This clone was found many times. The CDR3 region is CASSFLDTQYF. The CDR3 nucleotides read TGTGCCAGTAGTTTCCTAGATACGCAGTATTTT. The chain is built from TRBV19 and TRBJ2-3; D ambiguous. This CDR3 region has 11 residues. The V end lost 5 bases, the J end lost 5 bases, and 5 bases lay between the germline ends. Germline CDR1 is LNHDA and CDR2 is SQIVND (reference sequence).

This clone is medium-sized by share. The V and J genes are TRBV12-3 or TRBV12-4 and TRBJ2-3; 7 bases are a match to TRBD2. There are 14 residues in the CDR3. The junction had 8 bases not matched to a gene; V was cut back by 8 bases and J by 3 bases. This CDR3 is CASSGRLPTDTQYF. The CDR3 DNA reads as TGTGCCAGCTCCGGGAGGCTCCCAACAGATACGCAGTATTTT.

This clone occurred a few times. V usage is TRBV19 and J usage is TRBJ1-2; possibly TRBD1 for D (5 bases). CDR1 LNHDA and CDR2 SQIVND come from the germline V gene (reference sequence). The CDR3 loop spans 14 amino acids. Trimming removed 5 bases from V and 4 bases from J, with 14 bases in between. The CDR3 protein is CASSHFDRAYGYTF. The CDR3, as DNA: TGTGCCAGTAGTCACTTCGACAGAGCCTATGGCTACACCTTC.

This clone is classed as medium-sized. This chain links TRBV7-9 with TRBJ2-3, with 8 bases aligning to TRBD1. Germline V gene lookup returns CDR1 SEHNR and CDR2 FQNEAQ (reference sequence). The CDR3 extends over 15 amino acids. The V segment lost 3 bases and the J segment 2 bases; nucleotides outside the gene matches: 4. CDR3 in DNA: TGTGCCAGCAGCTTGACAGGGGTTCCCACAGATACGCAGTATTTT. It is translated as CASSLTGVPTDTQYF.

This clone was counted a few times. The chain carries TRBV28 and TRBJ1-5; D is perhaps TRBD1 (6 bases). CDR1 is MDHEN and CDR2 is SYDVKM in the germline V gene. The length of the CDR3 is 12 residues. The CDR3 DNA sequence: TGTGACAATTGGACAGGCAATCAGCCCCAGCATTTT. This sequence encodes CDNWTGNQPQHF.

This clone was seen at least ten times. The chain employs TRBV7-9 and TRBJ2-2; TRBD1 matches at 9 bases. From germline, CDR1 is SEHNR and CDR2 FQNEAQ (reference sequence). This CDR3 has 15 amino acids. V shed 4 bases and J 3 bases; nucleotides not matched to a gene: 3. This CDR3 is CASSSRDRDTGELFF. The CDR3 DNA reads TGTGCCAGCAGCTCCAGGGACAGGGACACCGGGGAGCTGTTTTTT. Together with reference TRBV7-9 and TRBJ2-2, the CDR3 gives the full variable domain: DTGVSQNPRHKITKRGQNVTFRCDPISEHNRLYWYRQTLGQGPEFLTYFQNEAQLEKSRLLSDRFSAERPKGSFSTLEIQRTEQGDSAMYLCASSSRDRDTGELFFGEGSRLTVL.

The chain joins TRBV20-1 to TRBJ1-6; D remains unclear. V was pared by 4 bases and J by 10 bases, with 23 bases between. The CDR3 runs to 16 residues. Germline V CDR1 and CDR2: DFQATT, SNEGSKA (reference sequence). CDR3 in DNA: TGCAGTGCTACTCCCTACTTACAGTGGGCGAACTCACCCCTCCACTTT. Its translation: CSATPYLQWANSPLHF.

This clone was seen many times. CDR3 residues: CASSYSGARSYNEQFF. CDR3 coding DNA: TGTGCCAGCAGTTACTCAGGGGCTCGGTCCTACAATGAGCAGTTCTTC. J is TRBJ2-1 and V is TRBV6-5, with D perhaps matching TRBD1 (5 bases). Trimming cost V 0 bases and J 1 base, with 10 bases left between them. The CDR3 is 16 amino acids. Germline loops: CDR1 MNHEY, CDR2 SVGAGI.

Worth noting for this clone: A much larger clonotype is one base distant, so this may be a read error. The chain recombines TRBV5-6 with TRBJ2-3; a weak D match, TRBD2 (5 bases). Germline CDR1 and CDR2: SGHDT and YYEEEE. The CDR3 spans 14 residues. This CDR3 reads CASSFGGHTYTQYF. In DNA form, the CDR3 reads TGTGCCAGCAGCTTCGGAGGTCACACATATACGCAGTATTTT.

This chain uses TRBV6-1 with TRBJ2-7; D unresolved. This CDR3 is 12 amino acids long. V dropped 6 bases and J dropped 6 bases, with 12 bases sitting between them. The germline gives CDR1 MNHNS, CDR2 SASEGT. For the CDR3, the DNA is TGTGCCAGCAGGAGGCTTAGCTCCGAGCAGTACTTC. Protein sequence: CASRRLSSEQYF.

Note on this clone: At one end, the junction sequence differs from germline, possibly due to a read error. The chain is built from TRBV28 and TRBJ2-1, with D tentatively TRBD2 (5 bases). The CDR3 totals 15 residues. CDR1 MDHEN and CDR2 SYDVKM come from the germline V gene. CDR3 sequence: CARSFSRMLANEQFF. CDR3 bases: TGTGCCAGAAGTTTTAGCAGGATGCTAGCCAATGAGCAGTTCTTC.

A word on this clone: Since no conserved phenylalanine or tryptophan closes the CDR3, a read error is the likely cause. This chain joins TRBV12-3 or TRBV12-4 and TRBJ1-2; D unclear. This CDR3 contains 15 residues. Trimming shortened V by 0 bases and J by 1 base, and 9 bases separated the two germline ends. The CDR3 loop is CASSLARRRNYGYTL. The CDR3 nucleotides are TGTGCCAGCAGTTTAGCGCGCAGGCGTAACTATGGCTACACCCTC.

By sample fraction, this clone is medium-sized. The CDR3 bases are TGTGCCAGCAGCTTATCAGCGACTAGCACAGATACGCAGTATTTT. Its translation: CASSLSATSTDTQYF. This chain connects TRBV11-2 to TRBJ2-3; no clear D gene. The V gene lost 2 bases and the J gene lost 0 bases, with 9 bases spanning the gap. Germline V gene lookup returns CDR1 SGHAT and CDR2 FQNNGV. This CDR3 spans 15 amino acids.

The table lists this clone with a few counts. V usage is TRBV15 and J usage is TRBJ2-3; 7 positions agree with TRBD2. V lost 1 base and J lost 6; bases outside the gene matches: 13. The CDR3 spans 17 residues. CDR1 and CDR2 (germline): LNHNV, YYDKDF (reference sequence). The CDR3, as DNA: TGTGCCACCAGCAGAGGGATGACTAGCAACAACAAGGATACGCAGTATTTT. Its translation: CATSRGMTSNNKDTQYF.

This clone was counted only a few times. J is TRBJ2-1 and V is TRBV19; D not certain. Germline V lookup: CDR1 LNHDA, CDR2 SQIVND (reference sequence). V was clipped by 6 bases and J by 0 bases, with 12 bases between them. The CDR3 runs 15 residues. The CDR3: CASRPTRNSYNEQFF. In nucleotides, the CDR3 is TGTGCCAGTAGACCCACACGAAACTCCTACAATGAGCAGTTCTTC.

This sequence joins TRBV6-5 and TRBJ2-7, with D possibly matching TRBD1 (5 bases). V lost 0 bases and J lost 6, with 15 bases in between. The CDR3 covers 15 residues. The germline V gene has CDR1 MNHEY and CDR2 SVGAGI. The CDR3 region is CASSYSVQGFGEQYF. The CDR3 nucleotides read TGTGCCAGCAGTTACTCGGTCCAGGGCTTCGGCGAGCAGTACTTC.

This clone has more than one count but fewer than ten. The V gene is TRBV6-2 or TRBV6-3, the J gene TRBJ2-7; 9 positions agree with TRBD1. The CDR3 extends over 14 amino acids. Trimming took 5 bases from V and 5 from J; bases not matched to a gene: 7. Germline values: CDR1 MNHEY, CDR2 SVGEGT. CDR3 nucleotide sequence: TGTGCCAGCAGTCCCCGGGACAGGGTCCACGAGCAGTACTTC. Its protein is CASSPRDRVHEQYF.

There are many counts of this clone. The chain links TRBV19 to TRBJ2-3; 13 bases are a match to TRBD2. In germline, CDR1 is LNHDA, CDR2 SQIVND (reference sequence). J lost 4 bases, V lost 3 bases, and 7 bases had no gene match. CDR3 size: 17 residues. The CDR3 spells CASSIRTSGRGADTQYF. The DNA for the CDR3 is TGTGCCAGTAGTATCCGGACTAGCGGGAGAGGGGCAGATACGCAGTATTTT.

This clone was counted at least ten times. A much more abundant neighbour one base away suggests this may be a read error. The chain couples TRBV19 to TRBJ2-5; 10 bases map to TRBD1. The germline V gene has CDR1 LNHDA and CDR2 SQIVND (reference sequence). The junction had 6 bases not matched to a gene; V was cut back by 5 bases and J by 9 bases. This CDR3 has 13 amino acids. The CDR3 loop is CASSGGQGEAQYF. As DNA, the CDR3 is TGTGCCAGTAGTGGTGGACAGGGGGAGGCCCAGTACTTC.